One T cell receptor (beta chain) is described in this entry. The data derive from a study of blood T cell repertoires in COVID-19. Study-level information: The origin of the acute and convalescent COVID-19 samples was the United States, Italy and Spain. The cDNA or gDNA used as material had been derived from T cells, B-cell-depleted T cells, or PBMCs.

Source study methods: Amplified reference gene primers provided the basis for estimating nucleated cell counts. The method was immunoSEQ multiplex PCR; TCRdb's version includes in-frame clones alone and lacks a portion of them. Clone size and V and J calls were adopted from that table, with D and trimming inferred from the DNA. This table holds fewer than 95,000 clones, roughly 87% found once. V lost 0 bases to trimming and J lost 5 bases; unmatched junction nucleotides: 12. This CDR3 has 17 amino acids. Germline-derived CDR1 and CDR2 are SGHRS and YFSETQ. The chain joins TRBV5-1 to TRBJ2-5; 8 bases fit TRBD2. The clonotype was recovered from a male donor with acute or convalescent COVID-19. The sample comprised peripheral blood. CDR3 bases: TGCGCCAGCAGCTTGGCCGGGCGGGGGGCGCGGACGGAGACCCAGTACTTC. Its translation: CASSLAGRGARTETQYF.